A single sample gave rise to the 16 T cell receptor beta chains below, sequenced in a study of CD8+ T cells in alopecia areata. It was cDNA, reverse transcribed from extracted RNA, that served as the sequencing template. Clones were sequenced by immunoSEQ multiplex PCR, and TCRdb holds only the in-frame ones, with some missing. The sample comprises under 200,000 clones, roughly 60% of which are singletons, and 13% to 15% rests with the top ten. The treatment denotes: oral pan-JAK inhibitor, 5-10 mg twice daily. Sequenced here: CD4+ T cells sorted from blood, sampled at week 24, from a patient treated with tofacitinib. Receptors originate from a human donor with alopecia areata.

The chain recombines TRBV10-3 with TRBJ1-1, with unresolved D. CDR3 length: 12 residues. V shed 0 bases and J shed 8 bases, with 7 bases lying between them. Germline values: CDR1 ENHRY, CDR2 SYGVKD. CDR3 sequence (DNA): TGTGCCATCAGTGAGTCGGAAATGGAAGCTTTCTTT. Its protein is CAISESEMEAFF.

The chain links TRBV13 to TRBJ1-2; the D gene is possibly TRBD1 (6 bases). This CDR3 is 15 amino acids long. Germline V gene lookup returns CDR1 PRHDT and CDR2 FYEKMQ (reference sequence). Deletions cut 1 base from V and 4 bases from J, with 13 bases between. The CDR3 DNA reads as TGTGCCAGCAGCTTAGAGGCGACAGGTTTCTATGGCTACACCTTC. It yields the protein CASSLEATGFYGYTF.

CDR3 in amino acids: CASTSGEPRRGTQYF. DNA for the CDR3: TGTGCCAGCACCAGCGGGGAGCCCCGGCGTGGAACCCAGTACTTC. The chain is built from TRBV7-9 and TRBJ2-5; 7 positions match TRBD2. Germline CDR1 is SEHNR and CDR2 is FQNEAQ (reference sequence). This CDR3 contains 15 residues. The junction had 16 bases not matched to a gene; V was cut back by 7 bases and J by 8 bases.

J is TRBJ2-2 and V is TRBV5-1; D might be TRBD1 (6 bases). The CDR3 loop spans 16 amino acids. From germline, CDR1 is SGHRS and CDR2 YFSETQ. V lost 0 bases and J lost 1, with 10 bases in between. This chain's CDR3 is CASSLAQTGNTGELFF. CDR3 coding DNA: TGCGCCAGCAGCTTGGCCCAGACAGGGAACACCGGGGAGCTGTTTTTT.

V is TRBV5-6 and J is TRBJ2-5, with 9 bases fitting TRBD2. Germline V gene data show CDR1 as SGHDT and CDR2 as YYEEEE. The CDR3 contains 14 residues. The junction had 4 bases not matched to a gene; V was cut back by 3 bases and J by 4 bases. The CDR3 DNA reads as TGTGCCAGCAGCTACGCGGGGGGGAGAGAGACCCAGTACTTC. This codes for CASSYAGGRETQYF.

The CDR3 loop reads CASSETSGPDTQYF. In nucleotides, the CDR3 is TGTGCCAGCAGTGAGACTTCGGGGCCAGATACGCAGTATTTT. The J gene is TRBJ2-3, the V gene TRBV6-4, with D perhaps being TRBD1 or TRBD2 (5 bases each). Looked up from germline, CDR1 is MRHNA and CDR2 is SNTAGT. V lost 3 bases, J lost 4 bases, and 11 bases lay in between. This CDR3 comprises 14 residues.

This clone was observed a handful of times. The chain has TRBV27 and TRBJ2-2; 15 bases fit TRBD2. V lost 7 bases and J lost 5; bases outside the gene matches: 8. The CDR3 sequence is 17 residues long. CDR1 MNHEY and CDR2 SMNVEV come from the germline V gene (reference sequence). The CDR3 nucleotides are TGTGCCAGCATTCGTCTAGGGACTAGCGGGGGGACCGGGGAGCTGTTTTTT. It encodes CASIRLGTSGGTGELFF.

This clone has only a few counts. The identical CDR3 is also encoded by other nucleotide sequences in the sample. The chain joins TRBV5-1 to TRBJ2-5; D ambiguous. Germline CDR1 and CDR2: SGHRS and YFSETQ. V was clipped by 4 bases and J by 2 bases, with 3 bases between them. CDR3 length: 11 residues. The DNA of the CDR3 is TGCGCCAGCAGCCTACAAGAGACCCAGTACTTC. The encoded protein is CASSLQETQYF.

This clone showed up just a few times. The chain recombines TRBV29-1 with TRBJ2-4; 11 bases line up with TRBD1. Losses at the gene ends were 5 bases for V and 0 bases for J; bases not matched to a gene: 9. Per the germline V gene, CDR1 is SQVTM and CDR2 is ANQGSEA. This CDR3 contains 17 residues. The CDR3 region has the DNA TGCAGCGTTTCAGGGACAGGGGGTTCCCCAGCCAAAAACATTCAGTACTTC. As protein: CSVSGTGGSPAKNIQYF.

The gene calls are TRBV30 and TRBJ1-6, with 7 bases aligning to TRBD1. The germline V gene has CDR1 GTSNPN and CDR2 SVGIG (reference sequence). The CDR3 is 15 residues long. Losses at the gene ends were 2 bases for V and 6 bases for J; bases not matched to a gene: 7. The CDR3 region is CAWSIFGQANSPLHF. CDR3 coding DNA: TGTGCCTGGAGTATCTTCGGACAGGCTAATTCACCCCTCCACTTT.

This clone was seen a handful of times. The gene calls are TRBV30 and TRBJ2-7, with D possibly being TRBD2 (6 bases). The CDR3 runs 14 residues. The germline V gene encodes CDR1 GTSNPN and CDR2 SVGIG (reference sequence). With 1 base removed from V and 3 bases from J, the gap between germline ends came to 13 bases. The CDR3 is CAWSEETGLYEQYF. In nucleotides, the CDR3 is TGTGCCTGGAGTGAGGAGACGGGACTCTACGAGCAGTACTTC.

The V and J genes are TRBV29-1 and TRBJ2-2; D perhaps matches TRBD2 (5 bases). Trimming left V 4 bases short and J 2 bases short, with 14 bases between. Germline loops: CDR1 SQVTM, CDR2 ANQGSEA. CDR3 size: 15 residues. The CDR3 bases are TGCAGCGTTGTAGAGGGCTCCGTTAACACCGGGGAGCTGTTTTTT. The encoded protein is CSVVEGSVNTGELFF.

This clone has only a few counts. The chain recombines TRBV9 with TRBJ2-3; D unclear. The CDR3 spans 13 residues. Germline lookup yields CDR1 SGDLS and CDR2 YYNGEE. V lost 4 bases to trimming and J lost 11 bases, with 17 bases between them. The CDR3 is CASSPSSSKKQYF. The CDR3 coding sequence is TGTGCCAGCAGCCCCTCCAGTTCAAAGAAGCAGTATTTT. Full variable domain (remainder filled in from reference TRBV9 and TRBJ2-3): DSGVTQTPKHLITATGQRVTLRCSPRSGDLSVYWYQQSLDQGLQFLIQYYNGEERAKGNILERFSAQQFPDLHSELNLSSLELGDSALYFCASSPSSSKKQYFGPGTRLTVL.

This clone has more than one count but fewer than ten. The chain has TRBV28 and TRBJ1-5; D might be TRBD1 (6 bases). Germline V gene data show CDR1 as MDHEN and CDR2 as SYDVKM. The CDR3 length is 13 residues. V gave up 6 bases and J gave up 2 bases, with 8 bases separating them. The CDR3 bases are TGTGCCAGCAGACCAGGGGGCAATCAGCCCCAGCATTTT. As protein: CASRPGGNQPQHF.

V is TRBV18 and J is TRBJ2-7, with 8 bases identical to TRBD1. CDR3 length equals 14 residues. The ends lost 4 bases at V and 7 bases at J; junction bases unmatched: 9. Germline V gene lookup returns CDR1 KGHSH and CDR2 LQKENI. This CDR3 reads CASSLTDRDMEQYF. The CDR3 DNA sequence: TGTGCCAGCTCACTAACGGACAGGGATATGGAGCAGTACTTC.

V and J are TRBV5-4 and TRBJ2-5, with D possibly being TRBD1 (6 bases). The CDR3 length is 14 residues. Germline CDR1 and CDR2: SGHNT and YYREEE (reference sequence). Trimming removed 3 bases at V and 1 base at J, with 10 bases between. CDR3: CASSSGQSQETQYF. The CDR3 DNA reads as TGTGCCAGCAGCTCCGGACAGTCCCAAGAGACCCAGTACTTC.